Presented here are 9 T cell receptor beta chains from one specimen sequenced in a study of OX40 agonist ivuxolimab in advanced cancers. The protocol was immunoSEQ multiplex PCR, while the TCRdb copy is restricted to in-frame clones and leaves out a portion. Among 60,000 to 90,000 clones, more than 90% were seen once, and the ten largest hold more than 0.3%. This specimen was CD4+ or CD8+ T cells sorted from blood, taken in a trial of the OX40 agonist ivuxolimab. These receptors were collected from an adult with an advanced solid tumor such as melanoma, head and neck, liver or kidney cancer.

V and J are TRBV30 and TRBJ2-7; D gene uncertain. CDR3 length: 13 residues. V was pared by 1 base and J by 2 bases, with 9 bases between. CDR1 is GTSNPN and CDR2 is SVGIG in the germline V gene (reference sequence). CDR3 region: CAWSDYGPYEQYF. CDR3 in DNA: TGTGCCTGGAGTGACTACGGGCCCTACGAGCAGTACTTC. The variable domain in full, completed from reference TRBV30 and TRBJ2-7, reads SQTIHQWPATLVQPVGSPLSLECTVEGTSNPNLYWYRQAAGRGLQLLFYSVGIGQISSEVPQNLSASRPQDRQFILSSKKLLLSDSGFYLCAWSDYGPYEQYFGPGTRLTVT.

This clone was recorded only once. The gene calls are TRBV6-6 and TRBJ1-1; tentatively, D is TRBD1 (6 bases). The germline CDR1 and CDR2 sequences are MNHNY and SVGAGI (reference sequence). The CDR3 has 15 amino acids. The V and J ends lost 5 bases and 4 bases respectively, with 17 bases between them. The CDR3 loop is CASSGAQQGGTEAFF. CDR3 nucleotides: TGTGCCAGCAGTGGCGCTCAACAGGGTGGCACTGAAGCTTTCTTT.

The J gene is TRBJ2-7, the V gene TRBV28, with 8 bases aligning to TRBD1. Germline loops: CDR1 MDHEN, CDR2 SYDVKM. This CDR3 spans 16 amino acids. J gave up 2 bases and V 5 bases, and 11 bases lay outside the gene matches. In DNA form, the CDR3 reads TGTGCCAGCAGTCCAAACCCAGGGGGCGAGACCTACGAGCAGTACTTC. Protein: CASSPNPGGETYEQYF.

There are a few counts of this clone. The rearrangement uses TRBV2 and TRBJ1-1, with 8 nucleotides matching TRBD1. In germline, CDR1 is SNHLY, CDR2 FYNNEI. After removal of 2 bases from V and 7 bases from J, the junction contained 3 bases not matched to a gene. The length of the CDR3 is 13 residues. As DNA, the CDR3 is TGTGCCAGCAGTGAAACCGGACAGGGTGAAGCTTTCTTT. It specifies CASSETGQGEAFF.

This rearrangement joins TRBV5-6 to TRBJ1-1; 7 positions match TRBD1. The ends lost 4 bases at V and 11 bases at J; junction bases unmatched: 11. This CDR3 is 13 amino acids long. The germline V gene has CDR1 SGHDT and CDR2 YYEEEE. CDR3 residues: CASSGGTVGTAFF. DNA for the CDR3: TGTGCCAGCAGCGGCGGGACAGTTGGGACGGCTTTCTTT. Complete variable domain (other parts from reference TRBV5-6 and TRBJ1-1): DAGVTQSPTHLIKTRGQQVTLRCSPKSGHDTVSWYQQALGQGPQFIFQYYEEEERQRGNFPDRFSGHQFPNYSSELNVNALLLGDSALYLCASSGGTVGTAFFGQGTRLTVV.

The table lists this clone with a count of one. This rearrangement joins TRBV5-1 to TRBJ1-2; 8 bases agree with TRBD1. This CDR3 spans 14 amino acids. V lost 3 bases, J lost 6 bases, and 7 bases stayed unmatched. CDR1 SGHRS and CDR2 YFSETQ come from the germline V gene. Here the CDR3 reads CASSSTTGGDGYTF. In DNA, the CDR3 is TGCGCCAGCAGCTCCACCACAGGGGGGGATGGCTACACCTTC.

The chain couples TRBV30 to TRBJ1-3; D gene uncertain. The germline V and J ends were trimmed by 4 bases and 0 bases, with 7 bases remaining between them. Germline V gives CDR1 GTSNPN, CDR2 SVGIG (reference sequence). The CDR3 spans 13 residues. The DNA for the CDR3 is TGTGCCTGGAACCCAAACTCTGGAAACACCATATATTTT. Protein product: CAWNPNSGNTIYF.

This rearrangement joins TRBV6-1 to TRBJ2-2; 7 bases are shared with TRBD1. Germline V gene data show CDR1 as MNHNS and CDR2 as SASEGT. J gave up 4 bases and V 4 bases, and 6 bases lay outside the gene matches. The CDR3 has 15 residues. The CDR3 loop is CASSATGIGTGELFF. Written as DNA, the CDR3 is TGTGCCAGCAGTGCGACAGGGATAGGCACCGGGGAGCTGTTTTTT.

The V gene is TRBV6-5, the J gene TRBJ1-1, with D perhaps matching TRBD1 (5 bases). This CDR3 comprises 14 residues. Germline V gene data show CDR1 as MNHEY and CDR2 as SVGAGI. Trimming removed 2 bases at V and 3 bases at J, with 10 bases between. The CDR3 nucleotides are TGTGCCAGCAGTTACCTGGAGGGGCACACTGAAGCTTTCTTT. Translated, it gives CASSYLEGHTEAFF.